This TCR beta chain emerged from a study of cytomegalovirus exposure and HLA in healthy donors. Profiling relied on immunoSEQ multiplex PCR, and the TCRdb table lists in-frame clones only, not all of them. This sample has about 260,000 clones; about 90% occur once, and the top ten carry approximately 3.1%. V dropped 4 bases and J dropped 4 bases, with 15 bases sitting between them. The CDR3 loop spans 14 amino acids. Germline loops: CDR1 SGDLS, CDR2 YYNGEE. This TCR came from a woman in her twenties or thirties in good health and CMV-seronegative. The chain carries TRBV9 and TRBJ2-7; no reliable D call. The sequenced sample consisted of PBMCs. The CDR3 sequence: CASSLHGNPYEQYF. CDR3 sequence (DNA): TGTGCCAGCAGCCTCCATGGCAATCCGTACGAGCAGTACTTC. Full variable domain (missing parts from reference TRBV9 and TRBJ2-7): DSGVTQTPKHLITATGQRVTLRCSPRSGDLSVYWYQQSLDQGLQFLIQYYNGEERAKGNILERFSAQQFPDLHSELNLSSLELGDSALYFCASSLHGNPYEQYFGPGTRLTVT.